The clone carrying this T cell receptor beta chain was recorded once. The record originates from a study of T cells in Graves' hyperthyroidism and ophthalmopathy. The V gene's germline CDR1 is SGHTA and CDR2 FQGTGA. The V gene end was trimmed by 6 bases and the J gene end by 8 bases; junction bases not matched to a gene: 9. The CDR3 runs 13 residues. Using RNA transcripts as the source, TCR beta CDR3 regions were amplified. The TCR CDR3 was amplified in a first-round RT-PCR using the HTBI primer set. TCRdb reprocessed the multiplex PCR reads via MiXCR and lists one record per CDR3 protein. The profile covers 75,000 to 100,000 distinct CDR3 sequences, with about half appearing a single time and roughly a quarter taken by the ten largest.

The origin of this receptor is a woman in her 40s with Graves' hyperthyroidism. Sequenced material: blood. The chain links TRBV7-3 to TRBJ1-2; 7 nucleotides match TRBD1. The CDR3 loop reads CASRPTGTRGYTF. CDR3 nucleotides: TGTGCCAGCAGGCCGACAGGGACCAGAGGCTACACCTTC.